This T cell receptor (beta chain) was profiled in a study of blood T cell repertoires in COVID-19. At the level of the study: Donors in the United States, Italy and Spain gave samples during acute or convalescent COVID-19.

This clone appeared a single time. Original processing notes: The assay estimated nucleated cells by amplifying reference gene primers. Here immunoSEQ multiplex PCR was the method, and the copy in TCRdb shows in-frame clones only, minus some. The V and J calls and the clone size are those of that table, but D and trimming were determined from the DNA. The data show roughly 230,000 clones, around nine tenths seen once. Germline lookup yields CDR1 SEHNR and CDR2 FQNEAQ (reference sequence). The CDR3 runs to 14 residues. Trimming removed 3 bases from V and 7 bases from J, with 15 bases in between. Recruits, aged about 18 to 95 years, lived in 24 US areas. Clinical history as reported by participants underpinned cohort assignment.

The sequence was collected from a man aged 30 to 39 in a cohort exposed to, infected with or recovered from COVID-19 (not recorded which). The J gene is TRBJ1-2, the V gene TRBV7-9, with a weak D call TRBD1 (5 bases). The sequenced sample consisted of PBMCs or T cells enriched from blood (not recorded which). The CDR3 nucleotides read TGTGCCAGCAGCTTTCAGGAGGGGAGGGCTGGCTACACCTTC. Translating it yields CASSFQEGRAGYTF.